Below are 31 T cell receptor beta chains sequenced from a single sample in a study of T cell responses to AZD1222 COVID-19 vaccine. The table came from immunoSEQ multiplex PCR; TCRdb's copy has only in-frame clones and leaves some out. The data hold 140,000 to 150,000 clones, with more than 70% observed a single time. Here the sequenced sample was peripheral blood, taken on day 0 of AZD1222 vaccination. These receptors came from an adult in good health.

This clone was recorded once. The gene calls are TRBV4-2 and TRBJ2-1, with a possible D match to TRBD2 (5 bases). Trimming left V 3 bases short and J 5 bases short, with 11 bases between. The CDR3 is made up of 14 amino acids. Germline lookup yields CDR1 LGHNA and CDR2 YNFKEQ. In DNA form, the CDR3 reads TGTGCCAGCAGCCACGCGGACGGGGACAATGAGCAGTTCTTC. Translating it yields CASSHADGDNEQFF.

This clone was detected only once. This chain uses TRBV19 with TRBJ1-4; 9 bases line up with TRBD1. This CDR3 has 14 amino acids. Germline V gene data show CDR1 as LNHDA and CDR2 as SQIVND (reference sequence). The trim removed 5 bases at V and 6 bases at J, leaving 4 bases unmatched. CDR3 sequence (DNA): TGTGCCAGTAGTCCCTGGGACAGGGATGAAAAACTGTTTTTT. This sequence encodes CASSPWDRDEKLFF.

This chain links TRBV7-8 with TRBJ1-1, with unresolved D. CDR1 and CDR2 (germline): SGHVS, FQNEAQ. CDR3 length: 15 amino acids. The V end was cut by 5 bases, the J end by 4 bases, with 17 bases between. CDR3 residues: CASSPPEGEGTEAFF. CDR3 nucleotides: TGTGCCAGCAGCCCGCCGGAGGGAGAGGGCACTGAAGCTTTCTTT.

The chain couples TRBV27 to TRBJ1-4; D may be TRBD1 (6 bases). The CDR3 has 15 amino acids. CDR1 is MNHEY and CDR2 is SMNVEV in the germline V gene (reference sequence). The V gene lost 2 bases and the J gene lost 4 bases, with 11 bases spanning the gap. The DNA of the CDR3 is TGTGCCAGCAGTTTAGGAGGGGGGAATAATGAAAAACTGTTTTTT. As protein: CASSLGGGNNEKLFF.

This chain links TRBV19 with TRBJ2-1; 9 bases fit TRBD1. Germline-derived CDR1 and CDR2 are LNHDA and SQIVND (reference sequence). The CDR3 extends over 14 amino acids. With V trimmed by 4 bases and J by 7 bases, 5 bases remained unmatched. The CDR3 here is CASSRTGTGNEQFF. The CDR3 DNA is TGTGCCAGTAGTAGAACCGGGACAGGGAATGAGCAGTTCTTC.

V is TRBV10-3 and J is TRBJ1-1; 9 positions match TRBD1. Germline-derived CDR1 and CDR2 are ENHRY and SYGVKD. The CDR3 has 16 residues. Trimming cost V 6 bases and J 3 bases; bases outside gene matches: 11. This CDR3 reads CAIRTSEQGADTEAFF. The CDR3 nucleotides are TGTGCCATCAGGACTTCTGAACAGGGGGCCGACACTGAAGCTTTCTTT.

The rearrangement joins TRBV19 to TRBJ2-3, with no clear D. Trimming left V 4 bases short and J 1 base short, with 18 bases between. Germline lookup yields CDR1 LNHDA and CDR2 SQIVND (reference sequence). This CDR3 has 17 residues. CDR3 loop: CASSSEAVRIGTDTQYF. CDR3 sequence (DNA): TGTGCCAGTAGTAGTGAGGCAGTACGAATCGGCACAGATACGCAGTATTTT.

The chain uses TRBV7-2 and TRBJ1-4; 8 bases are shared with TRBD1. The ends lost 4 bases at V and 7 bases at J; junction bases unmatched: 2. Per the germline V gene, CDR1 is SGHTA and CDR2 is FQGNSA. CDR3 length: 13 amino acids. The CDR3 coding sequence is TGTGCCAGCAGCTCCGACAGGGGTGAAAAACTGTTTTTT. Encoded protein: CASSSDRGEKLFF.

This rearrangement joins TRBV28 to TRBJ1-4; D call uncertain. V was pared by 4 bases and J by 6 bases, with 15 bases between. The V gene's germline CDR1 is MDHEN and CDR2 SYDVKM. The CDR3 has 15 amino acids. In nucleotides, the CDR3 is TGTGCCAGCAGTTCCATACGAGGGAGTGATGAAAAACTGTTTTTT. This translates into CASSSIRGSDEKLFF. The full variable domain, with the rest looked up from reference TRBV28 and TRBJ1-4, is DVKVTQSSRYLVKRTGEKVFLECVQDMDHENMFWYRQDPGLGLRLIYFSYDVKMKEKGDIPEGYSVSREKKERFSLILESASTNQTSMYLCASSSIRGSDEKLFFGSGTQLSVL.

The chain carries TRBV7-3 and TRBJ2-1, with D maybe TRBD2 (7 bases). The ends were cut back, 0 bases at V and 8 bases at J, with 23 bases in the middle. The CDR3 spans 18 residues. CDR1 SGHTA and CDR2 FQGTGA come from the germline V gene. CDR3 region: CASSLTLPKGGPGDEQFF. CDR3 in DNA: TGTGCCAGCAGCTTAACGTTGCCGAAGGGGGGGCCAGGAGATGAGCAGTTCTTC.

The rearrangement joins TRBV18 to TRBJ2-7; D is possibly TRBD1 or TRBD2 (5 bases each). V was clipped by 1 base and J by 5 bases, with 18 bases between them. Germline CDR1 reads KGHSH; CDR2 reads LQKENI. The CDR3 is 16 amino acids. CDR3 protein: CASSPLESGPTDEQYF. DNA for the CDR3: TGTGCCAGCTCACCACTCGAATCGGGACCCACGGACGAGCAGTACTTC.

This rearrangement joins TRBV30 to TRBJ1-4, with D hard to call. From germline, CDR1 is GTSNPN and CDR2 SVGIG (reference sequence). This CDR3 contains 11 residues. Trimming shortened V by 5 bases and J by 13 bases, and 14 bases separated the two germline ends. Here the CDR3 reads CAWLTGRRLFF. The CDR3 DNA sequence: TGTGCCTGGCTCACGGGCCGGCGACTGTTTTTT.

This clone was observed a few times. The rearrangement links TRBV29-1 to TRBJ2-2; tentative D call: TRBD1 (5 bases). Trimming stripped 5 bases from V and 2 bases from J, with 12 bases between. Germline CDR1 is SQVTM and CDR2 is ANQGSEA. CDR3 length: 14 amino acids. CDR3 DNA: TGCAGCGTTCGTGGGCAGGGCAACACCGGGGAGCTGTTTTTT. This gives the protein CSVRGQGNTGELFF.

The chain combines TRBV10-1 with TRBJ1-4; D unresolved. The V gene's germline CDR1 is WNHNN and CDR2 SYGVQD (reference sequence). The V gene lost 8 bases and the J gene lost 0 bases, with 13 bases spanning the gap. CDR3 length equals 15 residues. The CDR3 loop is CASSPGAATNEKLFF. CDR3 DNA sequence: TGCGCCAGCTCCCCAGGCGCTGCAACTAATGAAAAACTGTTTTTT.

The rearrangement joins TRBV19 to TRBJ1-6; tentative D call: TRBD1 (5 bases). CDR1 is LNHDA and CDR2 is SQIVND in the germline V gene (reference sequence). CDR3 size: 15 residues. V shed 2 bases and J shed 10 bases, with 15 bases lying between them. CDR3 amino acids: CASSISTGEGSPLHF. The CDR3 region has the DNA TGTGCCAGTAGTATATCAACGGGGGAGGGGTCACCCCTCCACTTT.

The chain joins TRBV29-1 to TRBJ2-3; 8 nucleotides align to TRBD2. The CDR3 is 14 amino acids. The germline V gene has CDR1 SQVTM and CDR2 ANQGSEA. Trimming at V came to 4 bases and at J to 1 base, leaving 4 bases not matched to a gene. CDR3 residues: CSVVPGGGTDTQYF. The CDR3 coding sequence is TGCAGCGTTGTGCCCGGGGGGGGCACAGATACGCAGTATTTT.

This clone showed up just once. CDR3 DNA: TGTGCCAGCAGTTTAGGGGGACAGGGTACCGGGGAGCTGTTTTTT. Its translation is CASSLGGQGTGELFF. The J gene is TRBJ2-2, the V gene TRBV28; 9 nucleotides align to TRBD1. The CDR3 loop spans 15 amino acids. With V trimmed by 2 bases and J by 5 bases, 3 bases remained unmatched. Germline CDR1 MDHEN, CDR2 SYDVKM.

The chain links TRBV2 to TRBJ1-5; 7 positions match TRBD1. This CDR3 spans 15 amino acids. The germline V gene has CDR1 SNHLY and CDR2 FYNNEI. Losses at the gene ends were 4 bases for V and 7 bases for J; bases not matched to a gene: 10. CDR3: CASSVVTGLGQPQHF. CDR3 sequence (DNA): TGTGCCAGCAGTGTCGTGACAGGGCTGGGCCAGCCCCAGCATTTT.

This clone has more than one count but fewer than ten. The rearrangement links TRBV2 to TRBJ1-4; unclear D gene. Trimming cost V 4 bases and J 0 bases, with 12 bases left between them. From germline, CDR1 is SNHLY and CDR2 FYNNEI. The CDR3 consists of 16 residues. The CDR3 protein is CASSGINRATNEKLFF. The CDR3, as DNA: TGTGCCAGCAGTGGGATCAACAGAGCAACTAATGAAAAACTGTTTTTT.

This clone was detected once. The J gene is TRBJ2-5, the V gene TRBV19, with D perhaps matching TRBD2 (6 bases). Trimming removed 5 bases at V and 5 bases at J, with 18 bases between. Germline assignment: CDR1 LNHDA and CDR2 SQIVND (reference sequence). There are 15 residues in the CDR3. This chain's CDR3 is CASSPPRRGGETQYF. CDR3 DNA sequence: TGTGCCAGTAGTCCCCCCAGGAGGGGCGGCGAGACCCAGTACTTC.

The V gene is TRBV28, the J gene TRBJ1-4; D may be TRBD1 (5 bases). Looked up from germline, CDR1 is MDHEN and CDR2 is SYDVKM. The CDR3 sequence is 15 residues long. Trimming removed 7 bases at V and 8 bases at J, with 20 bases between. The CDR3 is CASKPNMAGPEKLFF. DNA for the CDR3: TGTGCCAGCAAACCCAACATGGCGGGGCCGGAAAAACTGTTTTTT.

The V call is TRBV29-1, the J call TRBJ2-1; D remains unclear. Germline assignment: CDR1 SQVTM and CDR2 ANQGSEA. The CDR3 has 14 amino acids. V was clipped by 7 bases and J by 5 bases, with 18 bases between them. The CDR3 DNA reads as TGCAGCGCGAATTCCTTCTCCTACGACAATGAGCAGTTCTTC. It codes for CSANSFSYDNEQFF.

The table lists this clone with a count of one. The V call is TRBV28, the J call TRBJ2-7; TRBD1 agrees at 11 bases. This CDR3 region has 15 residues. V lost 5 bases, J lost 3 bases, and 6 bases stayed unmatched. Germline assignment: CDR1 MDHEN and CDR2 SYDVKM. CDR3: CASSLTGTGGYEQYF. DNA of the CDR3: TGTGCCAGCAGTCTCACCGGGACAGGGGGCTACGAGCAGTACTTC.

The chain couples TRBV28 to TRBJ2-3; the match to TRBD2 covers 9 bases. Per the germline V gene, CDR1 is MDHEN and CDR2 is SYDVKM. With 4 bases clipped from V and 4 bases from J, the junction kept 15 bases outside the gene matches. CDR3 length: 18 residues. As DNA, the CDR3 is TGTGCCAGCAGTTCCAATCCTAGGACTAGCGAGAAGGCAGATACGCAGTATTTT. Amino acid sequence: CASSSNPRTSEKADTQYF.

J is TRBJ2-1 and V is TRBV7-2; 10 bases align to TRBD2. Germline V lookup: CDR1 SGHTA, CDR2 FQGNSA. The CDR3 loop spans 19 amino acids. Trimming at V came to 1 base and at J to 8 bases, leaving 17 bases not matched to a gene. CDR3 sequence reads: CASSLEGGLAEFRRHEQFF. CDR3 bases: TGTGCCAGCAGCTTAGAAGGAGGACTAGCGGAATTTAGGCGGCATGAGCAGTTCTTC.

CDR3 in DNA: TGTGCCATCAGTCGACTAGCGGGGGGGCAAGATACGCAGTATTTT. The encoded protein is CAISRLAGGQDTQYF. V gene TRBV10-3 combines with J gene TRBJ2-3; 14 bases fit TRBD2. With V trimmed by 5 bases and J by 5 bases, 3 bases remained unmatched. CDR3 length: 15 amino acids. Germline V CDR1 and CDR2: ENHRY, SYGVKD.

The V gene is TRBV2, the J gene TRBJ2-7, with TRBD1 matching over 10 bases. The CDR3 extends over 14 amino acids. Germline lookup yields CDR1 SNHLY and CDR2 FYNNEI. The ends lost 6 bases at V and 5 bases at J; junction bases unmatched: 7. CDR3 coding DNA: TGTGCCAGCAGGAGGACAGGGGGTGGCCACGAGCAGTACTTC. Protein sequence: CASRRTGGGHEQYF.

The chain links TRBV6-5 to TRBJ1-1; D is undetermined. This CDR3 is built from 13 residues. Trimming pared 2 bases from V and 8 bases from J, leaving 12 bases between. Looked up from germline, CDR1 is MNHEY and CDR2 is SVGAGI. CDR3 amino acids: CASSYTLLQEAFF. DNA for the CDR3: TGTGCCAGCAGTTACACGCTGTTACAGGAAGCTTTCTTT.

This rearrangement joins TRBV9 to TRBJ1-6; 7 bases match TRBD1. CDR3 length equals 16 residues. Trimming removed 6 bases from V and 5 bases from J; junction bases left unmatched: 11. The V gene's germline CDR1 is SGDLS and CDR2 YYNGEE. The CDR3 nucleotides are TGTGCCAGCACCGGAGGGGGCGGAGGGAATAATTCACCCCTCCACTTT. Its translation: CASTGGGGGNNSPLHF.

The chain combines TRBV11-1 with TRBJ2-5; either TRBD1 or TRBD2 may fit D (5 bases each). The V end lost 7 bases, the J end lost 4 bases, and 16 bases lay between the germline ends. CDR1 is SGHAT, CDR2 FQDESV, per germline (reference sequence). This CDR3 is 14 amino acids long. The CDR3 loop is CASTKLGVRETQYF. The CDR3, as DNA: TGTGCCAGCACCAAACTAGGGGTCCGAGAGACCCAGTACTTC.

The rearrangement links TRBV5-8 to TRBJ2-5; TRBD1 is a possible D gene (5 bases). Trimming left V 4 bases short and J 5 bases short, with 12 bases between. CDR1 and CDR2 (germline): SGHTS, YDEGEE. This CDR3 is built from 13 residues. The CDR3 DNA is TGTGCCAGCAGCCGCAGGGATATGGAGACCCAGTACTTC. This sequence encodes CASSRRDMETQYF.